One T cell receptor (beta chain) is described in this entry. Its antigen is not identified. The CDR3 runs to 15 residues. The germline V gene encodes CDR1 SGHRS and CDR2 YFSETQ. With 2 bases removed from V and 0 bases from J, the gap between germline ends came to 11 bases. These data are taken from a study of Ad26.COV2.S vaccination and SARS-CoV-2 variants. Study-level information: The COV1001 Ad26.COV2.S trial arm included the donor. The study, taken as a whole, reports: Substantial breadth was reportedly displayed by spike-specific CD8+ and CD4+ T cell responses after vaccination. Among vaccine recipients, spike-specific TCR breadth exceeded that of placebo recipients.

Described treatment: 15 to 20 received Ad26.COV2.S at low or high dose, single or two shots; roughly five received placebo; per-sample allocation not given. Specimen acquisition occurred on day 63 following the initial vaccine or placebo injection. Sequencing used immunoSEQ multiplex PCR; TCRdb keeps in-frame clones, though not all of them. The sample lists about 350,000 clones; around 83% were seen once. The receptor comes from a person aged 18 to 65 who received the Ad26.COV2.S COVID-19 vaccine or a placebo. The input for sequencing was peripheral blood, taken in a trial of Ad26.COV2.S vaccine versus placebo. This chain connects TRBV5-1 to TRBJ1-1; the D is unclear. This chain's CDR3 is CASSFAADLNTEAFF. The CDR3 DNA reads as TGCGCCAGCAGCTTCGCCGCAGATTTGAACACTGAAGCTTTCTTT.